This entry features one T cell receptor beta chain sequence. Its antigen has not been determined. It has no much larger one-base neighbor in the sample; base qualities were not kept. The data were obtained in a study of post-analysis software for immune sequencing data (dated by TCRdb to about 2015). For context, the study as a whole: The recorded disease courses included relapsing-remitting, secondary progressive and progressive-relapsing multiple sclerosis, and some patients had no subtype annotation. The patient repertoires were set against eleven to twelve previously published healthy control repertoires from donors whose ages ranged from roughly 6 to 27 years. A subset of samples was prepared in parallel using single-end sample barcoding, then pooled and co-amplified after Illumina adapter ligation.

The library was made by PCR. Sequenced on an Illumina HiSeq 2500. Unique molecular identifiers were incorporated into TCR beta cDNA libraries to reduce PCR and sequencing biases. Approximately 500,000 cDNA molecules were obtained per 1 to 10 million input T cells, so each molecule approximated one T cell. Patient libraries were prepared and sequenced with the same protocol used for the earlier healthy control dataset. Samples belonging to the same batch were prepared together, multiplexed and sequenced on a shared HiSeq lane. Turning to the authors' computational methods: MIGEC was used to process the raw barcoded reads, and molecular identifier groups with only a single read were discarded before consensus assembly and CDR3 extraction. VDJtools was used for post-analysis of the clonotype tables, and diversity was normalized by down-sampling every dataset to the size of the smallest sample. In repertoire overlap clustering, CDR3 amino acid sequences, but not nucleotide sequences, were matched to correct batch-related cross-sample contamination. The raw public data were reprocessed by TCRdb itself: fastp quality trimming at Q25, MiXCR clonotype calling, in-frame beta chains only. Rows with a matching CDR3 protein are joined into one entry that keeps the most common DNA and genes. The authors' filters were not applied to this entry. The sample profile shows 600,000 to 700,000 distinct CDR3 sequences; approximately 59% of them were found once. The top ten hold about 10% of the sample.

To demonstrate the VDJtools post-analysis software, the study profiled TCR beta repertoires from the peripheral blood of around 13 young patients with multiple sclerosis. Multiple sclerosis patients were children and adolescents aged roughly 6 to 17 years. Findings and caveats that apply to the study as a whole: The multiple sclerosis patient group was slightly younger than the control group. Normalized Chao1 diversity was significantly lower in multiple sclerosis patients than controls, suggesting substantial peripheral T-cell clonal expansion. Direct clustering with F measure showed strong co-clustering of samples prepared in the same batch, prompting a batch-effect correction.

This TCR came from a girl aged 2 to 9 with multiple sclerosis. Material: blood.

In nucleotide form, the sequence is TGTGCCAGCAGCCTAGGAGAGGAGGGCCCCCAAGAGACCCAGTACTTC. Protein translation: CASSLGEEGPQETQYF. The V gene is TRBV5-5 and the J gene is TRBJ2-5; the D gene is perhaps TRBD2, from 6 matching bases. The CDR3 holds 16 amino acids from the cysteine to the phenylalanine. The entry retains the CDR3 DNA only, 48 bases that are in frame from base 1. CDR1 and CDR2, per the germline V gene (reference sequence), are SGHKS and YYEKEE. V and J are truncated by 4 bases and 1 base respectively, leaving an intervening sequence of 17 bases. Extended through the reference TRBV5-5 and TRBJ2-5 proteins, this CDR3 yields the full variable domain: DAGVTQSPTHLIKTRGQQVTLRCSPISGHKSVSWYQQVLGQGPQFIFQYYEKEERGRGNFPDRFSARQFPNYSSELNVNALLLGDSALYLCASSLGEEGPQETQYFGPGTRLLVL.